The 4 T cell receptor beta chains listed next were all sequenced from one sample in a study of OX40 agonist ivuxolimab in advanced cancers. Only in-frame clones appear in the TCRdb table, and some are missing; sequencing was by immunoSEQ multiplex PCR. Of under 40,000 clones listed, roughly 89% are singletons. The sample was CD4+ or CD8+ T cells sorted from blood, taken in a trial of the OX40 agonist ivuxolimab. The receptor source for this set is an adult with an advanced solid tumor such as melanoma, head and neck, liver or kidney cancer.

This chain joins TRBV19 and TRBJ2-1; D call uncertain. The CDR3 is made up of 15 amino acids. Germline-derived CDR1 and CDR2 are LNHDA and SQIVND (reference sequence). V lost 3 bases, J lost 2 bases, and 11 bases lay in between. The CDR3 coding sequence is TGTGCCAGTAGTATCGACGGTAATCCCTACAATGAGCAGTTCTTC. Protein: CASSIDGNPYNEQFF.

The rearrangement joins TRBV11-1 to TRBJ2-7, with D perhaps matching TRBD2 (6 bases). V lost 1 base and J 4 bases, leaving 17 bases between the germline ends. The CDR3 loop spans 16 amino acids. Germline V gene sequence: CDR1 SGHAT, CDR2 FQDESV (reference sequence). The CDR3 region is CASSLGLDEPGYEQYF. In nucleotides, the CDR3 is TGTGCCAGCAGCTTAGGACTAGATGAGCCGGGTTACGAGCAGTACTTC. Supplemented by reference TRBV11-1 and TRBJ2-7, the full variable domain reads EAEVAQSPRYKITEKSQAVAFWCDPISGHATLYWYRQILGQGPELLVQFQDESVVDDSQLPKDRFSAERLKGVDSTLKIQPAELGDSAMYLCASSLGLDEPGYEQYFGPGTRLTVT.

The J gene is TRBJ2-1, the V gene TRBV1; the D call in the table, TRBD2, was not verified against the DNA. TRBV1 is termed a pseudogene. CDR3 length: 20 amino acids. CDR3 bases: TGCACCAGCAGCCAATTAGGACTAGCGGGAGTCCCCATCTCCTACAATGAGCAGTTCTTC. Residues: CTSSQLGLAGVPISYNEQFF.

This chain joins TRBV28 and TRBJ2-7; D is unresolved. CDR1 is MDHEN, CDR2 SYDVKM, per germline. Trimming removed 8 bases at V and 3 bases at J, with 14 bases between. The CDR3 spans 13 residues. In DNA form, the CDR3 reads TGTGCCAGCCCCAGGACGGTGCTCTACGAGCAGTACTTC. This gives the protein CASPRTVLYEQYF.